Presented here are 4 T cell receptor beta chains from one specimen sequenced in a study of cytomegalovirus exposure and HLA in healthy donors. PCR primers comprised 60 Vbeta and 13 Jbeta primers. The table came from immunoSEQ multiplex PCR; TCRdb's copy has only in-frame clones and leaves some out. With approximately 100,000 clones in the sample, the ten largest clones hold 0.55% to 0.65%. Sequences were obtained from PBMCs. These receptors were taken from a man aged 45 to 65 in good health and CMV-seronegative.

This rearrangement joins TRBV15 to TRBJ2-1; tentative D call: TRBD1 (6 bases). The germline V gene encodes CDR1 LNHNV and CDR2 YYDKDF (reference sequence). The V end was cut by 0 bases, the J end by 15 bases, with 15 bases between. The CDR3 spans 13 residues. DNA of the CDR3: TGTGCCACCAGCAGAGACTTAGGGGGTTCCGGGTTCTTC. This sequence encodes CATSRDLGGSGFF.

The CDR3 DNA sequence: TGTGCCATCAGTGGGGGGCGGAATGAGCAGTTCTTC. Its translation: CAISGGRNEQFF. The chain has TRBV10-3 and TRBJ2-1; a weak D match, TRBD1 (6 bases). This CDR3 is built from 12 residues. Germline CDR1 reads ENHRY; CDR2 reads SYGVKD. Trimming stripped 4 bases from V and 7 bases from J, with 8 bases between.

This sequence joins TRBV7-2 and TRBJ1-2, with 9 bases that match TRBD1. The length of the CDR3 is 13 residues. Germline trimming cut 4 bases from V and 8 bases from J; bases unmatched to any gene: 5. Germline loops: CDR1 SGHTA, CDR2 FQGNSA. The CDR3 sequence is CASSSYRGLGYTF. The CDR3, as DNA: TGTGCCAGCAGCTCCTACAGGGGGCTCGGCTACACCTTC. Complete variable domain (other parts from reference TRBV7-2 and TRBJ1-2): GAGVSQSPSNKVTEKGKDVELRCDPISGHTALYWYRQSLGQGLEFLIYFQGNSAPDKSGLPSDRFSAERTGGSVSTLTIQRTQQEDSAVYLCASSSYRGLGYTFGSGTRLTVV.

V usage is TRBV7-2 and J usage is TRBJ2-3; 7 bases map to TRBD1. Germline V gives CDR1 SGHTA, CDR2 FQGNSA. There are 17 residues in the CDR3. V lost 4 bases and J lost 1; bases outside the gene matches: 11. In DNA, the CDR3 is TGTGCCAGCAGCTCACCGAAAGGACAGGTCCGCACAGATACGCAGTATTTT. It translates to CASSSPKGQVRTDTQYF.